Following are 25 T cell receptor beta chains from one sample sequenced in a study of cytomegalovirus exposure and HLA in healthy donors. The data were produced by immunoSEQ multiplex PCR, yet TCRdb's version contains in-frame clones alone and is incomplete. The sample lists 110,000 to 150,000 clones; 85% to 95% were seen once. Sequences were obtained from PBMCs. Source of these receptors: a man younger than 35 in good health and CMV-seropositive.

This chain links TRBV27 with TRBJ2-7; 11 bases match TRBD1. The CDR3 spans 14 residues. Germline V lookup: CDR1 MNHEY, CDR2 SMNVEV (reference sequence). V shed 5 bases, J shed 6 bases, and the junction held 6 bases outside the gene matches. The CDR3 spells CASSPTGTGGEQYF. The CDR3 DNA sequence: TGTGCCAGCAGTCCAACCGGGACAGGGGGCGAGCAGTACTTC.

Worth noting for this clone: The CDR3 does not end in the conserved phenylalanine or tryptophan, so this is likely a read error. The DNA is left out, because the CDR3 cannot be placed on it with certainty; the CDR3 is given as TCRdb lists it. This chain's CDR3 is CASIERGLRSL. The chain joins TRBV28 to TRBJ1-2; the tabulated D call, TRBD1, remains unverified against the DNA. The CDR3 sequence runs 11 residues, both termini included. Germline V gives CDR1 MDHEN, CDR2 SYDVKM.

This rearrangement joins TRBV5-1 to TRBJ2-3, with D tentatively TRBD2 (7 bases). V lost 1 base to trimming and J lost 0 bases, with 12 bases between them. The CDR3 has 16 residues. Germline values: CDR1 SGHRS, CDR2 YFSETQ. CDR3 residues: CASSLSGGTSTDTQYF. CDR3 nucleotide sequence: TGCGCCAGCAGCTTGTCGGGGGGCACTAGCACAGATACGCAGTATTTT.

The chain combines TRBV11-1 with TRBJ1-2; D is perhaps TRBD1 (5 bases). Germline V gene sequence: CDR1 SGHAT, CDR2 FQDESV (reference sequence). V lost 1 base to trimming and J lost 2 bases, with 5 bases between them. This CDR3 region has 13 residues. The CDR3 protein is CASSLGQNYGYTF. Written as DNA, the CDR3 is TGTGCCAGCAGCTTAGGACAGAACTATGGCTACACCTTC.

The CDR3, as DNA: TGTGCCAGCAGCTTAGCCCGCGGGACAGGATCCTACGAGCAGTACTTC. Its protein product is CASSLARGTGSYEQYF. The genes are TRBV11-1 and TRBJ2-7, with 8 nucleotides matching TRBD1. Trimming cost V 0 bases and J 1 base; bases outside gene matches: 5. The CDR3 is 16 amino acids. Germline values: CDR1 SGHAT, CDR2 FQDESV (reference sequence).

The chain couples TRBV28 to TRBJ1-4, with a weak D call TRBD1 (5 bases). This CDR3 region has 16 residues. V was trimmed by 1 base and J by 5 bases, leaving 14 bases between them. Per germline, CDR1 MDHEN and CDR2 SYDVKM. In DNA form, the CDR3 reads TGTGCCAGCAGTTTATTTCACAGGAGACCCAATGAAAAACTGTTTTTT. It is translated as CASSLFHRRPNEKLFF.

V usage is TRBV19 and J usage is TRBJ2-7, with D tentatively TRBD2 (6 bases). The V end was cut by 6 bases, the J end by 6 bases, with 9 bases between. The germline V gene encodes CDR1 LNHDA and CDR2 SQIVND (reference sequence). The CDR3 contains 11 residues. Here the CDR3 DNA reads TGTGCCAGTAGGGCGGGACCCGAGCAGTACTTC. It encodes CASRAGPEQYF.

This clone came up once. The chain links TRBV9 to TRBJ2-5; the match to TRBD1 covers 8 bases. Germline CDR1 is SGDLS and CDR2 is YYNGEE. The V gene end was trimmed by 4 bases and the J gene end by 5 bases; junction bases not matched to a gene: 13. This CDR3 is built from 16 residues. CDR3 region: CASSQGQGSGGETQYF. CDR3 in DNA: TGTGCCAGCAGCCAAGGACAGGGAAGTGGTGGGGAGACCCAGTACTTC.

The chain joins TRBV5-4 to TRBJ2-1, with TRBD1 matching over 10 bases. After removal of 2 bases from V and 7 bases from J, the junction contained 9 bases not matched to a gene. The CDR3 extends over 16 amino acids. Germline CDR1 is SGHNT and CDR2 is YYREEE (reference sequence). This chain's CDR3 is CASSFGQGGWANEQFF. The DNA of the CDR3 is TGTGCCAGCAGCTTTGGACAGGGGGGTTGGGCGAATGAGCAGTTCTTC.

This chain joins TRBV11-2 and TRBJ2-7; TRBD2 might be the D (5 bases). Per the germline V gene, CDR1 is SGHAT and CDR2 is FQNNGV. V shed 5 bases and J shed 2 bases, with 16 bases lying between them. The CDR3 is 15 residues long. CDR3 loop: CASSPGLAKTYEQYF. Written as DNA, the CDR3 is TGTGCCAGCAGCCCCGGTTTAGCGAAGACCTACGAGCAGTACTTC. The full variable domain, in which reference TRBV11-2 and TRBJ2-7 provide the parts outside the CDR3, is EAGVAQSPRYKIIEKRQSVAFWCNPISGHATLYWYQQILGQGPKLLIQFQNNGVVDDSQLPKDRFSAERLKGVDSTLKIQPAKLEDSAVYLCASSPGLAKTYEQYFGPGTRLTVT.

The rearrangement joins TRBV5-1 to TRBJ1-1; 7 bases match TRBD1. Germline lookup yields CDR1 SGHRS and CDR2 YFSETQ. The CDR3 runs 14 residues. V lost 3 bases and J lost 4; bases outside the gene matches: 6. In nucleotides, the CDR3 is TGCGCCAGCAGCTCACACCGGGACAGCACTGAAGCTTTCTTT. Its protein is CASSSHRDSTEAFF. Based on the CDR3 plus reference TRBV5-1 and TRBJ1-1, the full variable domain is KAGVTQTPRYLIKTRGQQVTLSCSPISGHRSVSWYQQTPGQGLQFLFEYFSETQRNKGNFPGRFSGRQFSNSRSEMNVSTLELGDSALYLCASSSHRDSTEAFFGQGTRLTVV.

V gene TRBV19 combines with J gene TRBJ1-1; perhaps TRBD1 as D (6 bases). V lost 4 bases and J 1 base, leaving 13 bases between the germline ends. The CDR3 runs 15 residues. CDR1 and CDR2 (germline): LNHDA, SQIVND (reference sequence). The CDR3 coding sequence is TGTGCCAGTAGTACCGCTTGGACAGCGAACACTGAAGCTTTCTTT. Protein sequence: CASSTAWTANTEAFF.

The CDR3 here is CATAGPMNEQFF. CDR3 nucleotide sequence: TGTGCCACGGCGGGACCAATGAATGAGCAGTTCTTC. This chain connects TRBV25-1 to TRBJ2-1, with D maybe TRBD2 (6 bases). CDR3 length: 12 amino acids. Germline CDR1 is MGHDK and CDR2 is SYGVNS. V lost 10 bases to trimming and J lost 7 bases, with 14 bases between them.

The rearrangement links TRBV4-1 to TRBJ2-3; TRBD2 agrees at 10 bases. Germline V lookup: CDR1 MGHRA, CDR2 YSYEKL. V shed 2 bases and J 3 bases; nucleotides not matched to a gene: 5. The CDR3 is made up of 16 amino acids. CDR3 protein: CASSQPTSGLTDTQYF. In nucleotides, the CDR3 is TGCGCCAGCAGCCAACCGACTAGCGGGTTAACAGATACGCAGTATTTT.

The chain joins TRBV15 to TRBJ2-1; D remains unclear. The CDR3 consists of 15 residues. CDR1 and CDR2 (germline): LNHNV, YYDKDF (reference sequence). V was trimmed by 3 bases and J by 0 bases, leaving 9 bases between them. The CDR3 DNA sequence: TGTGCCACCAGCAGCGAGCGCGACTCCTACAATGAGCAGTTCTTC. It is translated as CATSSERDSYNEQFF.

The V gene is TRBV18, the J gene TRBJ2-1, with TRBD2 matching over 9 bases. The germline gives CDR1 KGHSH, CDR2 LQKENI. V trimming: 2 bases; J trimming: 6 bases; junction bases outside the gene matches: 8. CDR3 length: 16 amino acids. In DNA form, the CDR3 reads TGTGCCAGCTCACCAAGTTTGGGCGGGAGGGCCAATGAGCAGTTCTTC. Protein: CASSPSLGGRANEQFF.

The chain recombines TRBV10-1 with TRBJ2-7, with 8 bases lining up with TRBD1. The CDR3 extends over 18 amino acids. The trim removed 0 bases at V and 6 bases at J, leaving 16 bases unmatched. Looked up from germline, CDR1 is WNHNN and CDR2 is SYGVQD (reference sequence). The CDR3 is CASSESVRICRGLGEQYF. For the CDR3, the DNA is TGCGCCAGCAGTGAGTCGGTGAGGATCTGCAGGGGGCTTGGCGAGCAGTACTTC.

The chain uses TRBV28 and TRBJ1-6; 11 bases match TRBD1. The CDR3 sequence is 14 residues long. V was clipped by 3 bases and J by 9 bases; unmatched bases: 1. Germline-derived CDR1 and CDR2 are MDHEN and SYDVKM. The CDR3 DNA reads as TGTGCCAGCAGTTTGGGGACAGGGGGTTCACCCCTCCACTTT. Translation: CASSLGTGGSPLHF.

This sequence joins TRBV2 and TRBJ2-1; D perhaps matches TRBD2 (5 bases). Trimming pared 4 bases from V and 10 bases from J, leaving 11 bases between. Germline CDR1 and CDR2: SNHLY and FYNNEI. The CDR3 covers 12 residues. Written as DNA, the CDR3 is TGTGCCAGCAGTGGGGAGTTCCGAGAGCAGTTCTTC. Translating gives CASSGEFREQFF.

The chain joins TRBV9 to TRBJ2-7; maybe TRBD1 (6 bases). From germline, CDR1 is SGDLS and CDR2 YYNGEE. The CDR3 sequence is 14 residues long. V was trimmed by 4 bases and J by 7 bases, leaving 18 bases between them. The CDR3 DNA is TGTGCCAGCAGCCGTGGGGGCCGAATTGCGGAGCAGTACTTC. Amino acid sequence: CASSRGGRIAEQYF. The variable domain in full, completed from reference TRBV9 and TRBJ2-7, reads DSGVTQTPKHLITATGQRVTLRCSPRSGDLSVYWYQQSLDQGLQFLIQYYNGEERAKGNILERFSAQQFPDLHSELNLSSLELGDSALYFCASSRGGRIAEQYFGPGTRLTVT.

In this sample, this clone turned up a few times. The rearrangement uses TRBV7-2 and TRBJ1-5; tentatively, D is TRBD1 (5 bases). The CDR3 runs to 13 residues. The germline V and J ends were trimmed by 5 bases and 4 bases, with 9 bases remaining between them. CDR1 is SGHTA, CDR2 FQGNSA, per germline. For the CDR3, the DNA is TGTGCCAGCAGCCGTGACAGTAATCAGCCCCAGCATTTT. Its translation: CASSRDSNQPQHF.

This chain joins TRBV19 and TRBJ2-1, with D tentatively TRBD2 (6 bases). Germline values: CDR1 LNHDA, CDR2 SQIVND (reference sequence). Trimming shortened V by 9 bases and J by 3 bases, and 18 bases separated the two germline ends. CDR3 length: 15 residues. For the CDR3, the DNA is TGTGCCAGCTGTGAGACTGCCGGGAGCTACAATGAGCAGTTCTTC. This gives the protein CASCETAGSYNEQFF. The full variable domain, with the rest looked up from reference TRBV19 and TRBJ2-1, is DGGITQSPKYLFRKEGQNVTLSCEQNLNHDAMYWYRQDPGQGLRLIYYSQIVNDFQKGDIAEGYSVSREKKESFPLTVTSAQKNPTAFYLCASCETAGSYNEQFFGPGTRLTVL.

The chain employs TRBV28 and TRBJ2-1; D is ambiguous. This CDR3 region has 12 residues. The V and J ends lost 11 bases and 5 bases respectively, with 13 bases between them. CDR1 is MDHEN and CDR2 is SYDVKM in the germline V gene. CDR3 residues: CACEETDNEQFF. The CDR3 coding sequence is TGTGCCTGCGAGGAGACCGACAATGAGCAGTTCTTC.

The chain combines TRBV7-8 with TRBJ1-2; TRBD1 matches at 12 bases. Trimming removed 8 bases from V and 4 bases from J; junction bases left unmatched: 5. Germline CDR1 SGHVS, CDR2 FQNEAQ. This CDR3 region has 14 residues. The CDR3 protein is CASGTGGEGYGYTF. DNA for the CDR3: TGTGCCAGCGGGACAGGGGGCGAGGGCTATGGCTACACCTTC.

V gene TRBV4-1 combines with J gene TRBJ1-2, with 11 bases aligning to TRBD1. Germline assignment: CDR1 MGHRA and CDR2 YSYEKL. CDR3 size: 17 residues. Trimming cost V 4 bases and J 7 bases; bases outside gene matches: 14. CDR3 DNA sequence: TGCGCCAGCAGCCCCATGGACAGGGGGCGGGTTACTCGTGGCTACACCTTC. As protein: CASSPMDRGRVTRGYTF.